This TCR beta chain was obtained from a study of cytomegalovirus exposure and HLA in healthy donors (dated by TCRdb to about 2017). At the level of the whole study: In an earlier analysis of fewer than 750 of the donors, approximately 300 Gb of sequence data and just under 120 million unique TCR beta sequences from roughly 180 million T cells were reported. Roughly 300 gigabases of sequencing data and about 92 million unique TCR sequences made up an early release that covered approximately 620 HLA-typed donors. Of the 398 genotyped donors, approximately 83% fell in the genetic ancestry cluster associated with self-reported Caucasian donors. The study aimed to test whether cataloging public T cell receptors could reveal signatures of past pathogen exposure. Using immunosequencing, the study profiled T cell repertoires from 666 subjects and related those repertoires to cytomegalovirus serostatus. Besides the first cohort of around 670 subjects, a separate validation cohort made up of 95 to 150 different subjects was used. To predict cytomegalovirus infection status, the study brought together high-throughput TCR immunosequencing, statistical association of individual TCRs with disease status, and machine learning. In a later analysis, previously published TCR beta repertoires from some 640 donors were re-analyzed and high-resolution HLA genotyping was added so that TCR occurrence patterns could be studied. The later analysis used no new phenotypic data to find candidate immune exposures, relying instead on TCR beta sequences and their occurrence across donors. To decide whether each TCR beta V gene segment behaved as functional or pseudogenic, an earlier analysis of several hundred of the donors relied on high-throughput TCR beta sequencing. Alongside the repertoire data, information on donor age, sex, ethnicity and CMV serostatus was compiled. In a later genetic analysis, genome-wide SNP genotypes for about three fifths of the roughly 670 donors were used, and that subset was treated as a discovery cohort. Every discovery cohort repertoire had been produced on one sequencing platform. HLA typing covered class I and class II loci at four-digit resolution. Typing coverage differed by locus: A, B, C, DRB1 and DQB1 were typed in about 620-630 donors, DQA1 in 500 to 550, DPA1 in 600 to 610, and DPB1 in just under 490. Because of strong linkage in the cohort, 4 to 6 DR-DQ haplotypes were treated as single units for association and clustering. On average, about 240,000 unique TCR beta nucleotide sequences were sequenced per donor among a few hundred genotyped donors of the cohort, with 15% to 20% of those sequences being non-productive. The paper's findings and limits, for the study overall: In this cohort, only TCR beta chains were sequenced, and detectable features were limited by the absence of alpha or paired-chain data. A few of the identified cytomegalovirus-associated TCR beta chains were confirmed in vitro to be specific for cytomegalovirus antigens. A total of 150 or so TCR beta chains were listed by the study as associated with cytomegalovirus. Compared with equally common non-associated chains, HLA-associated TCR beta chains in a later analysis were more clonally expanded and had lower generation probabilities. A later analysis found that TCR association rates varied across HLA loci, with DRB1 alleles showing the most associated TCRs and HLA-C alleles the fewest. Correlated functional status among segregating V segments might reflect linkage disequilibrium, but an unknown experimental factor could not be ruled out. In a later analysis, more than 15,000 TCR beta sequences were associated with specific HLA alleles at a false discovery rate of 0.05. When HLA alleles, especially DR and DQ, strongly co-occurred, TCR associations were difficult to assign to individual alleles. An association between a missense DCLRE1C variant and V-gene and J-gene trimming of TCR beta chains was found in a later genetic analysis and replicated in an independent cohort. A later analysis reported that several top co-occurrence clusters appeared linked to parvovirus B19, influenza, CMV and Epstein-Barr virus. A further reported finding was that TCR beta sequences accurately predicted the HLA-A and HLA-B alleles for most subjects in the first cohort. Broadly in line with IMGT annotations, most TCR beta V segments showed up in productive rearrangements about 87% or about 30% of the time in an earlier analysis of roughly 590 of the donors. According to the authors, the approach could potentially be generalized to other disease states and immunological phenotypes. The 87-base-pair reads could not distinguish some IMGT-functional V segments, including TRBV6-2 and TRBV6-3, so those segments were excluded. The presence/absence analyses assumed that sequencing depth was roughly uniform across donors, and that assumption may not be true. The sequencing pipeline was judged likely to have produced a cluster of highly shared sequence variants as a technical artifact. Most CMV-associated TCR beta chains appeared to be HLA-restricted in a later analysis, and the HLA associations seemed to be driven largely by CMV exposure. Most TCR sequences were seen in very few donors, while some public TCRs were found in many individuals. In both the original and validation cohorts, the classifier was reported to diagnose cytomegalovirus status with high specificity and sensitivity. In a later genetic analysis, fewer N-insertions in productive TCRs were reported among donors in an Asian-associated ancestry cluster than the approximately 710-donor mean. For the cohort, immune exposure information was limited to CMV serostatus. Because counts were too low, around 18 rarely observed V segments, including chromosome 9 orphons, were left out of the earlier analysis of 587 of the donors. Because HLA typing was unavailable for some donors at each locus, only the typed subset was used in association tests.

Library prep was done by the immunoSEQ multiplex PCR assay. A mixture of 60 forward primers for TCR Vbeta segments and 13 reverse primers for TCR Jbeta segments was used in the multiplex PCR. A multiplex PCR assay on genomic DNA amplified the CDR3 region of rearranged TCR beta genes. On the Illumina HiSeq System, the amplified TCR beta libraries were sequenced as 87-base-pair reads. In the source study's methods: In a later analysis, some 80 million unique TCR beta chains were counted across the approximately 620 repertoires, and about 10 million of these chains were shared by at least two donors. Raw reads were error-corrected and collapsed into unique sequences with a nearest-neighbor algorithm that merged closely related sequences to remove PCR and sequencing errors. V, D and J gene segments were assigned by aligning CDR3 sequences to IMGT reference sequences. Each retained sequence needed at least a six-nucleotide match to both a V gene segment and a J gene segment. A rearrangement was called productive if the CDR3 had no stop codons and remained in frame with V and J, and every other rearrangement was called non-productive. Following IMGT convention, CDR3 was defined as the stretch from the second conserved V-encoded cysteine to the conserved J-encoded phenylalanine. In an earlier analysis of some 550 of the donors, sequences lacking an unambiguous match to a single V gene segment were excluded. An earlier analysis of fewer than 750 of the donors classified V segments as functional when productive rearrangements were above 56.7% and as segregating when the standard deviation between donors was above 5%. A statistical classification framework was built to diagnose cytomegalovirus status from the catalog of TCR beta chain sequences. V and J gene assignment, in a later analysis, came from comparing TCR nucleotide sequences with IMGT/GENE-DB human TR gene sequences. The TCRdist pipeline was used in a later analysis to assign CDR3 sequences and most-parsimonious VDJ recombination scenarios. In a later analysis, each TCR beta chain was defined by its CDR3 amino acid sequence together with its V-gene family, and reads lacking a unique V-gene family were excluded. In a later analysis, 450 to 600 highly shared, low-generation-probability nucleotide sequences were removed to address suspected cross-contamination and a sequencing artifact. For each public chain, a later analysis derived a clonal expansion index from normalized ranks of inferred template counts within each repertoire. A later analysis computed generation probabilities with a VDJ recombination model fitted to out-of-frame rearrangements, and checked the results against IGoR. In a later analysis, TCR-TCR, TCR-HLA and TCR-CMV co-occurrence was scored with hypergeometric tests, and a repertoire-size bias correction was applied to TCR pairs. False discovery rates were estimated in a later analysis by permuting HLA or CMV assignments 20 times. In a later analysis, co-occurring TCRs were grouped using DBSCAN, and TCRdist sequence similarity was added for clustering within HLA-allele-positive subsets. Co-occurrence clustering excluded repertoires with fewer than 30,000 or more than 120,000 public chains, plus five with anomalous nucleotide sharing. Sourced from immuneACCESS, this table was stored by TCRdb with only in-frame sequences that have V and J called. A share of the clones is absent; for the studies checked, an unresolved V gene accounts for under half, and the remainder has no known explanation. V, J and clone size reflect that table, while D and trimming were determined from the DNA. This sample is represented by 150,000 to 200,000 clones; 80% of them were singletons. The ten largest clones add up to over 8% of the sample.

V is cut back by 4 bases and J by 1 base, with 14 bases in the junction unmatched. The germline V gene sets CDR1 to SGHRS and CDR2 to YFSETQ. Counted from cysteine to phenylalanine, this CDR3 has 18 amino acids. Only CDR3 DNA is held: 54 bases, read in frame from base 1. The cohort consisted of 650 to 850 healthy bone marrow donors. At the time of sampling, every cohort member was nominally healthy, though immune exposures that went unrecorded were likely present. The donor was CMV seropositive and was included in the group of some 290 seropositive cohort members. A peripheral blood sample was collected from each donor, and TCR beta sequencing was performed on peripheral blood mononuclear cells. Genomic DNA extraction from the blood cell samples was performed with the Qiagen DNeasy Blood Extraction Kit. Concerning this clone itself: No cognate antigen has been identified for it. Per-base qualities were not stored, and no clone one base away is much larger.

The V and J genes are TRBV5-1 and TRBJ2-4, with 7 bases aligning to TRBD2. Specimen: PBMCs. The clonotype comes from a man between 18 and 35 years old in good health and CMV-seropositive. The encoded CDR3 is CASSLPPGRDGAKNIQYF. The bases are TGCGCCAGCAGCCTCCCCCCAGGGAGGGACGGTGCCAAAAACATTCAGTACTTC. When the CDR3 is completed using the reference TRBV5-1 and TRBJ2-4 genes on either side, the full variable domain is KAGVTQTPRYLIKTRGQQVTLSCSPISGHRSVSWYQQTPGQGLQFLFEYFSETQRNKGNFPGRFSGRQFSNSRSEMNVSTLELGDSALYLCASSLPPGRDGAKNIQYFGAGTRLSVL.